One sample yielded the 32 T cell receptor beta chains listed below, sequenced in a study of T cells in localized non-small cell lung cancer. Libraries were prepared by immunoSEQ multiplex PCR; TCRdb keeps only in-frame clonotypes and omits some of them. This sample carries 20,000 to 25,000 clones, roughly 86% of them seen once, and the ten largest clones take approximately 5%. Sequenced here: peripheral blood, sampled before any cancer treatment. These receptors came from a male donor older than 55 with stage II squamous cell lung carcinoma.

For the CDR3, the DNA is TGTGCCAGCAGCATTGGACAGGGGGTTGTCTATGGCTACACCTTC. Encoded protein: CASSIGQGVVYGYTF. The V and J genes are TRBV11-1 and TRBJ1-2, with TRBD1 matching over 10 bases. The germline V gene has CDR1 SGHAT and CDR2 FQDESV (reference sequence). This CDR3 is 15 amino acids long. V shed 5 bases, J shed 4 bases, and the junction held 7 bases outside the gene matches.

CDR3 loop: CASSHYGTYEQYF. Here the CDR3 DNA reads TGTGCCAGCAGTCATTACGGGACCTACGAGCAGTACTTC. V gene TRBV7-2 combines with J gene TRBJ2-7; D possibly corresponds to TRBD2 (5 bases). The germline gives CDR1 SGHTA, CDR2 FQGNSA. The CDR3 sequence is 13 residues long. Trimming cost V 6 bases and J 2 bases, with 11 bases left between them.

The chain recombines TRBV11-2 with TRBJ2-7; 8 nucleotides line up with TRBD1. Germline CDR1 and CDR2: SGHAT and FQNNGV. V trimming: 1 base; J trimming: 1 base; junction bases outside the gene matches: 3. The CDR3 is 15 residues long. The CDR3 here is CASSLGTGSSYEQYF. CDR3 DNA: TGTGCCAGCAGCTTAGGGACAGGGTCATCCTACGAGCAGTACTTC.

CDR3 coding DNA: TGTGCCAGCACCACCGTCAGGGCCCAGCAGGGTGAAGCTTTCTTT. It codes for CASTTVRAQQGEAFF. The gene calls are TRBV28 and TRBJ1-1; tentatively, D is TRBD1 (5 bases). Trimming pared 7 bases from V and 7 bases from J, leaving 22 bases between. CDR1 and CDR2 from the germline V gene are MDHEN and SYDVKM. The CDR3 has 15 residues.

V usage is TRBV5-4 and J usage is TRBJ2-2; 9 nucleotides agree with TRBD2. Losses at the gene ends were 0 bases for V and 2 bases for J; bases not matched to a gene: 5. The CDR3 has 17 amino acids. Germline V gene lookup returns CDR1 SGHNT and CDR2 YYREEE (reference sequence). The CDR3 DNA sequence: TGTGCCAGCAGCTTGGTTAGCGGGAGTACCAACACCGGGGAGCTGTTTTTT. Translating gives CASSLVSGSTNTGELFF.

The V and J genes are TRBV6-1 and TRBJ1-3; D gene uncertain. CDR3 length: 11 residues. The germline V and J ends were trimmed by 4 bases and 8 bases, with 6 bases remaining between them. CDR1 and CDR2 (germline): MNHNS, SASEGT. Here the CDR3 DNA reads TGTGCCAGCAGTGCTGTAGACACCATATATTTT. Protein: CASSAVDTIYF.

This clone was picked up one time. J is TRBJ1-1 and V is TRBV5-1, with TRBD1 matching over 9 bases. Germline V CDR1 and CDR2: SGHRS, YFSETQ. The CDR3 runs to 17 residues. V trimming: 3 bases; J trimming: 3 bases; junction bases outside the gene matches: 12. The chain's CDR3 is CASSSGTTGGGYTEAFF. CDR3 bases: TGCGCCAGCAGCTCTGGAACGACAGGGGGTGGCTACACTGAAGCTTTCTTT. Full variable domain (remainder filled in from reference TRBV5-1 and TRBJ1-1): KAGVTQTPRYLIKTRGQQVTLSCSPISGHRSVSWYQQTPGQGLQFLFEYFSETQRNKGNFPGRFSGRQFSNSRSEMNVSTLELGDSALYLCASSSGTTGGGYTEAFFGQGTRLTVV.

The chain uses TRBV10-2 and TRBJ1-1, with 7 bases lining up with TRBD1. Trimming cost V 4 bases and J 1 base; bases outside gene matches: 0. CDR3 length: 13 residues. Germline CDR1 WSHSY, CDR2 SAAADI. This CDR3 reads CASSGQGNTEAFF. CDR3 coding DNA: TGCGCCAGCAGTGGACAGGGGAACACTGAAGCTTTCTTT.

The CDR3 DNA is TGCGCCAGCTCTACAGGGCCAAACTCCTACGAGCAGTACTTC. Residues: CASSTGPNSYEQYF. This rearrangement joins TRBV5-1 to TRBJ2-7; tentatively, D is TRBD1 (6 bases). The germline gives CDR1 SGHRS, CDR2 YFSETQ. Trimming took 7 bases from V and 0 from J, leaving 14 bases between them. CDR3 length equals 14 residues.

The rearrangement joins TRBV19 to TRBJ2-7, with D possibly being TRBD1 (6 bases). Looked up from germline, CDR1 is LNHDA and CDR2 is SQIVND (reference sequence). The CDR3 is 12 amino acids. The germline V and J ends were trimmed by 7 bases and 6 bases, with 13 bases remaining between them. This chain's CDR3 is CASNHRGSEQYF. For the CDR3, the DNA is TGTGCCAGTAATCATAGGGGGTCCGAGCAGTACTTC.

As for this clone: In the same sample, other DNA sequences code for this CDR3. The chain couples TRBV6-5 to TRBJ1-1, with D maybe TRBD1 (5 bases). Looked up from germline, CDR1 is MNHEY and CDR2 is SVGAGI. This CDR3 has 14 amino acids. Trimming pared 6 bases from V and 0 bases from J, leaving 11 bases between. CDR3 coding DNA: TGTGCCAGCAGCCAACCGGGACTGAACACTGAAGCTTTCTTT. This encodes CASSQPGLNTEAFF.

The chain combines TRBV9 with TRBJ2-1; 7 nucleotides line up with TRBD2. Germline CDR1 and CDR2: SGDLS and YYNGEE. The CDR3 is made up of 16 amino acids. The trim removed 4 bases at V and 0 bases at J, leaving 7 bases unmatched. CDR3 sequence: CASSFRAGSSYNEQFF. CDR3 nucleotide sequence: TGTGCCAGCAGCTTTCGAGCGGGGAGCTCCTACAATGAGCAGTTCTTC.

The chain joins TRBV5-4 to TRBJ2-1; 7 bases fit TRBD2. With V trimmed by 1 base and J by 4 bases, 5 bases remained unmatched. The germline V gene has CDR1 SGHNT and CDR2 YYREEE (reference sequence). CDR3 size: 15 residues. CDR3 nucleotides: TGTGCCAGCAGCTTGTCTAGCGGCCTTTACAATGAGCAGTTCTTC. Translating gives CASSLSSGLYNEQFF. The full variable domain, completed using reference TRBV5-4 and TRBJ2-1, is ETGVTQSPTHLIKTRGQQVTLRCSSQSGHNTVSWYQQALGQGPQFIFQYYREEENGRGNFPPRFSGLQFPNYSSELNVNALELDDSALYLCASSLSSGLYNEQFFGPGTRLTVL.

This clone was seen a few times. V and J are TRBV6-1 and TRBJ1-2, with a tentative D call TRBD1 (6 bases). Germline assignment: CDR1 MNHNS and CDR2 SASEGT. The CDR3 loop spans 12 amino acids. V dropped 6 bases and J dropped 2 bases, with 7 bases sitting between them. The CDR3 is CASRTGNYGYTF. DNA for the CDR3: TGTGCCAGCAGAACAGGGAACTATGGCTACACCTTC.

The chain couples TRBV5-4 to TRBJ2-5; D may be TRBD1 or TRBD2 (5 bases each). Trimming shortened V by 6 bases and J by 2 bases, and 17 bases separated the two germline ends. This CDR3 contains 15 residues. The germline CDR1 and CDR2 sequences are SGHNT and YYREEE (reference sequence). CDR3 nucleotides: TGTGCCAGCACCACTGGGACGACGGGGCAAGAGACCCAGTACTTC. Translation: CASTTGTTGQETQYF.

Written as DNA, the CDR3 is TGTGCCAGTAGTATCGGACAGGGTATGGAGCAGTTCTTC. It is translated as CASSIGQGMEQFF. This rearrangement joins TRBV19 to TRBJ2-1, with 8 nucleotides matching TRBD1. The CDR3 length is 13 residues. The germline gives CDR1 LNHDA, CDR2 SQIVND (reference sequence). V lost 3 bases, J lost 10 bases, and 5 bases stayed unmatched.

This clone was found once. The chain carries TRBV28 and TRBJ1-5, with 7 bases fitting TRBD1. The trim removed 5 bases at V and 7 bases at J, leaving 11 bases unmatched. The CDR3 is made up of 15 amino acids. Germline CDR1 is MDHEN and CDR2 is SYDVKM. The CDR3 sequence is CASSARGAPQQPQHF. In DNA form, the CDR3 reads TGTGCCAGCAGTGCCAGGGGGGCTCCCCAACAGCCCCAGCATTTT. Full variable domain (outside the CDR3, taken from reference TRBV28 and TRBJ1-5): DVKVTQSSRYLVKRTGEKVFLECVQDMDHENMFWYRQDPGLGLRLIYFSYDVKMKEKGDIPEGYSVSREKKERFSLILESASTNQTSMYLCASSARGAPQQPQHFGDGTRLSIL.

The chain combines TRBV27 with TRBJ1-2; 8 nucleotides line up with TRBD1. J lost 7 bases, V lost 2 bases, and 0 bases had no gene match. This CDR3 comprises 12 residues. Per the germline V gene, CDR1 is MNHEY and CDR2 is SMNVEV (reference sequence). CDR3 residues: CASSLTGGGYTF. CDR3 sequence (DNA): TGTGCCAGCAGTTTAACAGGGGGTGGCTACACCTTC.

CDR3 protein: CASTSQGTNYGYTF. In DNA, the CDR3 is TGTGCCAGTACCTCACAGGGAACTAACTATGGCTACACCTTC. This chain uses TRBV19 with TRBJ1-2, with D possibly being TRBD1 (6 bases). The CDR3 extends over 14 amino acids. V was cut by 7 bases and J by 0 bases, with 12 bases left in between. Germline-derived CDR1 and CDR2 are LNHDA and SQIVND (reference sequence).

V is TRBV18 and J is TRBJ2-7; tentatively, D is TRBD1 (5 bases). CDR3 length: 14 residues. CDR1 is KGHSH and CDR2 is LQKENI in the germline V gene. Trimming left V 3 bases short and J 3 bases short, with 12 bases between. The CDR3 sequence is CASSPQGVGYEQYF. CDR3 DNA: TGTGCCAGCTCACCCCAAGGGGTCGGCTACGAGCAGTACTTC.

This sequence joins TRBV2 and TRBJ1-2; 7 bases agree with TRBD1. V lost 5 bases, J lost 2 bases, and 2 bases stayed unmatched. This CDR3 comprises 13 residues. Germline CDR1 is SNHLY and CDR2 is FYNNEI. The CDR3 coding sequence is TGTGCCAGCAGTACGGGACAGAACTATGGCTACACCTTC. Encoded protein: CASSTGQNYGYTF. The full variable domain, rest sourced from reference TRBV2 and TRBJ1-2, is EPEVTQTPSHQVTQMGQEVILRCVPISNHLYFYWYRQILGQKVEFLVSFYNNEISEKSEIFDDQFSVERPDGSNFTLKIRSTKLEDSAMYFCASSTGQNYGYTFGSGTRLTVV.

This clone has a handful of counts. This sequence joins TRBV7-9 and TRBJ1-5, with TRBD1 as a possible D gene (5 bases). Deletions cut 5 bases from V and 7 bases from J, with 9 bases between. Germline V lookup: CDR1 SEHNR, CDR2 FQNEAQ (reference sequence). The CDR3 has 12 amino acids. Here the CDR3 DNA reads TGTGCCAGCAGCCAGGGTAGCCAGCCCCAGCATTTT. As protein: CASSQGSQPQHF. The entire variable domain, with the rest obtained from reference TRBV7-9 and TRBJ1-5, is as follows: DTGVSQNPRHKITKRGQNVTFRCDPISEHNRLYWYRQTLGQGPEFLTYFQNEAQLEKSRLLSDRFSAERPKGSFSTLEIQRTEQGDSAMYLCASSQGSQPQHFGDGTRLSIL.

The CDR3: CASSRGLDEQFF. The CDR3 DNA reads as TGTGCCAGCAGCAGAGGTTTAGATGAGCAGTTCTTC. The chain carries TRBV7-3 and TRBJ2-1; no clear D. The CDR3 contains 12 residues. Germline assignment: CDR1 SGHTA and CDR2 FQGTGA. The germline V and J ends were trimmed by 5 bases and 8 bases, with 10 bases remaining between them.

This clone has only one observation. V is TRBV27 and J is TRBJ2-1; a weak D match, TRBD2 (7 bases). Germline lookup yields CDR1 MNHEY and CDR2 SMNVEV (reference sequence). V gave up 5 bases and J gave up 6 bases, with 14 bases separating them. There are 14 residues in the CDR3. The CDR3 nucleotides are TGTGCCAGCAGTGATTACAGGGAGGGCAATGAGCAGTTCTTC. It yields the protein CASSDYREGNEQFF.

In DNA, the CDR3 is TGTGCCAGCAGTTACTCCCCAAGCGGGGAGCTGTTTTTT. Amino acids: CASSYSPSGELFF. The chain is built from TRBV6-5 and TRBJ2-2; D gene ambiguous. From germline, CDR1 is MNHEY and CDR2 SVGAGI. V dropped 0 bases and J dropped 7 bases, with 6 bases sitting between them. This CDR3 is built from 13 residues.

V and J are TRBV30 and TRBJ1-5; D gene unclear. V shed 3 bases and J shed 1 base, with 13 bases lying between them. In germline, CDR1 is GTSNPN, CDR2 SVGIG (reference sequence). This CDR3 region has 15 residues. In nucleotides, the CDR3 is TGTGCCTGGAGCCCCCAGGCCGGGAGCAATCAGCCCCAGCATTTT. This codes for CAWSPQAGSNQPQHF.

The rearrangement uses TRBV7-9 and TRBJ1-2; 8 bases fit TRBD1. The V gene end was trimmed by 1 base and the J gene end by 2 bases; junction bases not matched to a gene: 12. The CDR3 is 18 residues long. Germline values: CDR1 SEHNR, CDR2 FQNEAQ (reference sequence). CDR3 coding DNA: TGTGCCAGCAGCTTAGGGGAGACCGGGCCAGGGGGCAACTATGGCTACACCTTC. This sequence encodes CASSLGETGPGGNYGYTF.

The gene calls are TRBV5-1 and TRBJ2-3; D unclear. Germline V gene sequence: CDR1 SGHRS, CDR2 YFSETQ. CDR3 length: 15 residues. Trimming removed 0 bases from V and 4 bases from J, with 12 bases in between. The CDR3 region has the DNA TGCGCCAGCAGCTTGGCCATAGTGGATTCAGATACGCAGTATTTT. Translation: CASSLAIVDSDTQYF.

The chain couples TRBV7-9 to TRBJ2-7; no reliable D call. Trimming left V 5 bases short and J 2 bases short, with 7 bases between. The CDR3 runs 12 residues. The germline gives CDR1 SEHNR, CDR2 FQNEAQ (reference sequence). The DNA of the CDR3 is TGTGCCAGCAGCCCCTCCGCCTACGAGCAGTACTTC. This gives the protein CASSPSAYEQYF.

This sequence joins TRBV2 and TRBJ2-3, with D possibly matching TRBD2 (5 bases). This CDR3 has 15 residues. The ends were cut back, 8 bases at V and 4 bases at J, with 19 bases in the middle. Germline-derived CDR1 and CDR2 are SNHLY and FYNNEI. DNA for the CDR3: TGTGCCAGCGCGGGCCTCTCAAATGGGGCAGATACGCAGTATTTT. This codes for CASAGLSNGADTQYF.

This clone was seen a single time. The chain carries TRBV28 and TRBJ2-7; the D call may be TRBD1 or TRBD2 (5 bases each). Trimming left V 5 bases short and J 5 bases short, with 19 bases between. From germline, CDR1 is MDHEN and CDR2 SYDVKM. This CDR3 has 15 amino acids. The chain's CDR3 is CASSAQGVLNDEQYF. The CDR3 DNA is TGTGCCAGCAGTGCCCAGGGAGTCCTAAACGACGAGCAGTACTTC.

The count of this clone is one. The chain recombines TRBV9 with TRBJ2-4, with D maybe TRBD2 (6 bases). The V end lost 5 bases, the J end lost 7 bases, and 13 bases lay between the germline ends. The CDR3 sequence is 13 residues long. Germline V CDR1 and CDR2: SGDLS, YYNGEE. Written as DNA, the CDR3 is TGTGCCAGCAGGGAGGGGCCCATGAACATTCAGTACTTC. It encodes CASREGPMNIQYF.